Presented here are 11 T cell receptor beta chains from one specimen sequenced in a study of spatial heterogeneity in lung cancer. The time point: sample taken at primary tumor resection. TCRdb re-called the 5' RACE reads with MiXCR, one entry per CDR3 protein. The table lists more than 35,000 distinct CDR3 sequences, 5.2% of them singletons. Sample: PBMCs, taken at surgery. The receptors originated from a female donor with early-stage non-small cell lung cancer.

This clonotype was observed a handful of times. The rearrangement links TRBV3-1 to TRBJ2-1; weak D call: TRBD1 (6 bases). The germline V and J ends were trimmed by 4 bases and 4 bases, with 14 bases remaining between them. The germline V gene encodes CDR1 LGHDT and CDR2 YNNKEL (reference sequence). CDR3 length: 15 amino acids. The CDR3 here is CASSRRVDSYNEQFF. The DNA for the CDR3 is TGTGCCAGCAGCCGAAGGGTGGACAGTTACAATGAGCAGTTCTTC.

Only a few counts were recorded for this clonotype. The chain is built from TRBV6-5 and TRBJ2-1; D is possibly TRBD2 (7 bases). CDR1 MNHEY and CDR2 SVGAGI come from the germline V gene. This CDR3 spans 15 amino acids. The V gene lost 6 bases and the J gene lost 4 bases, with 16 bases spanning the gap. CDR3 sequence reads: CASSRGAPLYNEQFF. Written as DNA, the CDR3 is TGTGCCAGCAGCCGGGGGGCTCCCTTATACAATGAGCAGTTCTTC.

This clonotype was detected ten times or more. CDR3 DNA sequence: TGTGCCTGGAGCGGGGATTACACTGAAGCTTTCTTT. Protein product: CAWSGDYTEAFF. This chain connects TRBV30 to TRBJ1-1; D call uncertain. CDR1 is GTSNPN and CDR2 is SVGIG in the germline V gene (reference sequence). Trimming took 3 bases from V and 3 from J, leaving 8 bases between them. This CDR3 has 12 amino acids.

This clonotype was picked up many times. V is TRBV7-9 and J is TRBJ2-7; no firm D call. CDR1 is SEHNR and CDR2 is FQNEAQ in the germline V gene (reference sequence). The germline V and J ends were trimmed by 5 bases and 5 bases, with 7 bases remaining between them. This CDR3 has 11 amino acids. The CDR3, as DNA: TGTGCCAGCAGCCCATCCAACGAGCAGTACTTC. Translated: CASSPSNEQYF.

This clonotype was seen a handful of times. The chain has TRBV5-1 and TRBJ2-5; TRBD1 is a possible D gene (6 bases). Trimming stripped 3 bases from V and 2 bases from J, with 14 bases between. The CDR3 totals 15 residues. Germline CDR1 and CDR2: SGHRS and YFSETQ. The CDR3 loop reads CASSSGTTEQETQYF. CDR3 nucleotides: TGCGCCAGCAGCTCCGGGACAACAGAACAAGAGACCCAGTACTTC.

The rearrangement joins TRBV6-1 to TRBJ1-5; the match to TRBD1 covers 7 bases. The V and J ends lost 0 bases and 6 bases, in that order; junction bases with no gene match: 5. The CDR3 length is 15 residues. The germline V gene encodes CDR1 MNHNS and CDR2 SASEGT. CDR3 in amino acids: CASSEAGAGGQPQHF. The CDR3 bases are TGTGCCAGCAGTGAAGCTGGGGCAGGGGGTCAGCCCCAGCATTTT.

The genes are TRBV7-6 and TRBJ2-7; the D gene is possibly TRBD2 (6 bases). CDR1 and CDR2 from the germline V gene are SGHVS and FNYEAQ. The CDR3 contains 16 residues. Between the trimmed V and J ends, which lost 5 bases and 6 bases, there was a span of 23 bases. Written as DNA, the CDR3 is TGTGCCAGCAGCCCTAACTGGGACTTAACCTCATCCGAGCAGTACTTC. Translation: CASSPNWDLTSSEQYF.

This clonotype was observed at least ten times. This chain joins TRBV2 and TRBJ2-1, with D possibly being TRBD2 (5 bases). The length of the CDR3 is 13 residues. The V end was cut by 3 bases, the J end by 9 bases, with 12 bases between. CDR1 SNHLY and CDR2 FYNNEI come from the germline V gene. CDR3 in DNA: TGTGCCAGCAGTGACCGGGGTGAGGGTGAGCAGTTCTTC. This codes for CASSDRGEGEQFF.

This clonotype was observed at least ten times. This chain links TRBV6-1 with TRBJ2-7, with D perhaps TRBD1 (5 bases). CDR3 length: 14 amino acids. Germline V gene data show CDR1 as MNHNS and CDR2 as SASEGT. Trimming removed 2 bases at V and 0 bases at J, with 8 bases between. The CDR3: CASSESRASYEQYF. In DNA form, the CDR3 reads TGTGCCAGCAGTGAATCCAGGGCCTCCTACGAGCAGTACTTC.

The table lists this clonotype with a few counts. The CDR3: CASSIRGIGTDTQYF. The DNA of the CDR3 is TGTGCCAGTAGTATCAGGGGCATCGGCACAGATACGCAGTATTTT. The chain is built from TRBV19 and TRBJ2-3; D perhaps matches TRBD1 (6 bases). The germline V gene encodes CDR1 LNHDA and CDR2 SQIVND (reference sequence). V was cut by 3 bases and J by 1 base, with 11 bases left in between. This CDR3 comprises 15 residues.

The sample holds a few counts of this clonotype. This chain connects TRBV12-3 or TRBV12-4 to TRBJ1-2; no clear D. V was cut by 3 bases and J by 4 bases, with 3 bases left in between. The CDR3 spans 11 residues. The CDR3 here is CASSLGYGYTF. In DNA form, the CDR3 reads TGTGCCAGCAGTTTGGGCTATGGCTACACCTTC.